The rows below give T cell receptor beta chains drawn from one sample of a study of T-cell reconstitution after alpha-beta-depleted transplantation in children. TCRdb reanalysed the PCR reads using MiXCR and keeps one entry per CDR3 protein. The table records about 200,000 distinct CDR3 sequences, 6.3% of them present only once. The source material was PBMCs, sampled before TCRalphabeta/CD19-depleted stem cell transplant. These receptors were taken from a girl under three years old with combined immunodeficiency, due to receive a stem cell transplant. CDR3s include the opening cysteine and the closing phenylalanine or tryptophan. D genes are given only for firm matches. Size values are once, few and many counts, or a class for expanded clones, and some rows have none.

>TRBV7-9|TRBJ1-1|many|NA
CASSLSRMLNTEAFF
TGTGCCAGCAGCTTATCCCGGATGCTAAACACTGAAGCTTTCTTT
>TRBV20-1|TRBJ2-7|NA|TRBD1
CSARTGGSDEQYF
TGCAGTGCCAGGACAGGGGGGTCAGACGAGCAGTACTTC
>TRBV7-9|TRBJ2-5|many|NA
CALKGAGIETQYF
TGTGCCCTTAAAGGGGCCGGGATAGAGACCCAGTACTTC
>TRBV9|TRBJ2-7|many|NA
CASSSRQSSLLYEQYF
TGTGCCAGCAGCTCAAGACAGAGCAGCCTCCTCTACGAGCAGTACTTC
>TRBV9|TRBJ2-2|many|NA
CASSAQTAIGELFF
TGTGCCAGCAGCGCCCAAACCGCAATCGGGGAGCTGTTTTTT
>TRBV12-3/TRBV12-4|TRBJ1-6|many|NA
CASSLWGGNSPLHF
TGTGCCAGCAGCCTCTGGGGAGGCAATTCACCCCTCCACTTT
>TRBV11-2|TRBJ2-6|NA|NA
CASSPPGQGYVTGANVLTF
TGTGCCAGCAGCCCCCCCGGGCAGGGCTATGTTACTGGGGCCAACGTCCTGACTTTC
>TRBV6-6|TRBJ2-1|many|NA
CASSLGLILFF
TGTGCCAGCAGTCTGGGACTGATCCTGTTCTTC
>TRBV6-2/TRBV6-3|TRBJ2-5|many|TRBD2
CASSPHLGLAGETQYF
TGTGCCAGCAGCCCTCACCTTGGACTAGCTGGGGAGACCCAGTACTTC
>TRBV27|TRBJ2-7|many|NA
CASSHTVPTTYEQYF
TGTGCCAGCAGTCACACTGTCCCCACCACCTACGAGCAGTACTTC
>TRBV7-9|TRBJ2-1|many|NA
CASSLALAAWDEQFF
TGTGCCAGCAGCTTAGCGCTCGCGGCTTGGGATGAGCAGTTCTTC
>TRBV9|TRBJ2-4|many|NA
CASSVGRTPRDQYF
TGTGCCAGCAGCGTAGGGAGGACCCCAAGGGATCAGTACTTC
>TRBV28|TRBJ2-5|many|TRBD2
CASSLDLAGDLETQYF
TGTGCCAGCAGTTTAGATCTAGCGGGAGACTTAGAGACCCAGTACTTC
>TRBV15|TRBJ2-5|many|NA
CATSRDKGGQETQYF
TGTGCCACCAGCAGAGATAAAGGTGGCCAAGAGACCCAGTACTTC
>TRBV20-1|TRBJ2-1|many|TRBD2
CSASTSANEQFF
TGCAGTGCTAGCACTAGCGCCAATGAGCAGTTCTTC
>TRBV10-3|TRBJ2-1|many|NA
CAISDESSYNEQFF
TGTGCCATCAGTGATGAGAGCTCCTACAATGAGCAGTTCTTC
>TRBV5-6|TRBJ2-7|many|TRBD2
CASRLWGGYEQYF
TGTGCCAGCAGGTTATGGGGGGGCTACGAGCAGTACTTC
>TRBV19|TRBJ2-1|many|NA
CASSSYNYNEQFF
TGTGCCAGTAGTAGCTACAACTACAATGAGCAGTTCTTC
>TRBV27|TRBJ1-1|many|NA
CASSLGGAGRAFF
TGTGCCAGCAGTTTGGGGGGCGCGGGTCGAGCTTTCTTT
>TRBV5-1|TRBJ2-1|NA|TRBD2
CASQSGLAVDEQFF
TGCGCCAGCCAGTCGGGACTAGCAGTCGATGAGCAGTTCTTC
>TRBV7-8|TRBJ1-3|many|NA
CASSPRRAPSGNTIYF
TGTGCCAGCAGCCCTAGGAGGGCCCCCTCTGGAAACACCATATATTTT
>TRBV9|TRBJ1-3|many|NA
CASSVGPPAGAGNTIYF
TGTGCCAGCAGCGTAGGCCCCCCTGCAGGGGCTGGAAACACCATATATTTT
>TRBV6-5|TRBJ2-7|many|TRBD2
CASSYSKAGLAPYEQYF
TGTGCCAGCAGTTACTCGAAGGCTGGACTAGCCCCCTACGAGCAGTACTTC
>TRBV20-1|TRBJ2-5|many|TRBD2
CSAIGTSRETQYF
TGCAGTGCAATCGGGACTAGCCGGGAGACCCAGTACTTC
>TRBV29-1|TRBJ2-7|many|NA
CSVPGTHLGEQYF
TGCAGCGTCCCCGGGACTCATCTCGGGGAGCAGTACTTC
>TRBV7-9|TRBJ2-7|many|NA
CASSHPDRPSYEQYF
TGTGCCAGCAGCCACCCGGACAGACCCTCCTACGAGCAGTACTTC
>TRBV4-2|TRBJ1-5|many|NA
CASSHYGYYGPLNQPQHF
TGTGCCAGCAGCCATTACGGTTATTACGGGCCCCTTAATCAGCCCCAGCATTTT
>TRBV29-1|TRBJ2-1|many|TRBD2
CSVSTASVTSGIYNEQFF
TGCAGCGTCAGCACGGCATCCGTGACTAGCGGGATCTACAATGAGCAGTTCTTC
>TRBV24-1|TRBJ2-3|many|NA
CATITALAGTDTQYF
TGTGCCACGATCACGGCGCTAGCTGGCACAGATACGCAGTATTTT
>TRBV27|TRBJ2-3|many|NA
CASSSASPDTQYF
TGTGCCAGCAGCTCCGCTTCTCCAGATACGCAGTATTTT
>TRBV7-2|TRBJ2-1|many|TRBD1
CASSHAAGQGVGSLYNEQFF
TGTGCCAGCAGCCACGCCGCGGGACAGGGAGTAGGATCTCTCTACAATGAGCAGTTCTTC
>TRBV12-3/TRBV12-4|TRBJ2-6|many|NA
CASSLSVNVLTF
TGTGCCAGCAGTTTAAGTGTCAACGTCCTGACTTTC